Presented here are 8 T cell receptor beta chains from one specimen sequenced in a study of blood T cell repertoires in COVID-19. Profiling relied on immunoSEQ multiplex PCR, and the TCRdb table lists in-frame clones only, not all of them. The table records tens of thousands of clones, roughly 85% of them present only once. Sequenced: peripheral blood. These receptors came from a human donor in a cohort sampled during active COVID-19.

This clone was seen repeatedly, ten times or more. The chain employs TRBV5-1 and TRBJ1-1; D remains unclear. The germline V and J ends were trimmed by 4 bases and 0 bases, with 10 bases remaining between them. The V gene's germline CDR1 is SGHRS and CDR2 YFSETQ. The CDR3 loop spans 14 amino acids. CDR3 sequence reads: CASSPNRVNTEAFF. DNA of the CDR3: TGCGCCAGCAGCCCCAACAGAGTGAACACTGAAGCTTTCTTT.

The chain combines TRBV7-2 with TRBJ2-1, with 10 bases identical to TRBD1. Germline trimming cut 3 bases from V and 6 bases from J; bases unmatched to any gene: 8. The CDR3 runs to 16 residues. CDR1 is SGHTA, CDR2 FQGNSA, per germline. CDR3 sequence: CASSLSRDRGFNEQFF. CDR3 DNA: TGTGCCAGCAGCTTGAGCCGGGACAGGGGTTTCAATGAGCAGTTCTTC.

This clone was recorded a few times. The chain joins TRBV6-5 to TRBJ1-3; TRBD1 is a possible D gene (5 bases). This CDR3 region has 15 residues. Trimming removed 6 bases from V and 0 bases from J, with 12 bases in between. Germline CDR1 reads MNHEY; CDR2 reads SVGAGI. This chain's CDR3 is CASRIDRSSGNTIYF. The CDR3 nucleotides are TGTGCCAGCAGAATCGACAGAAGCTCTGGAAACACCATATATTTT.

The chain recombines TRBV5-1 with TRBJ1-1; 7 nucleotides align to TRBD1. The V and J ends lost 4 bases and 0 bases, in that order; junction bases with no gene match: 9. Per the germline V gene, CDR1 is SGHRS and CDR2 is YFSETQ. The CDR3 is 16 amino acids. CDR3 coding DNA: TGCGCCAGCAGCCCAAGACAGGGAGGCCTGAACACTGAAGCTTTCTTT. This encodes CASSPRQGGLNTEAFF.

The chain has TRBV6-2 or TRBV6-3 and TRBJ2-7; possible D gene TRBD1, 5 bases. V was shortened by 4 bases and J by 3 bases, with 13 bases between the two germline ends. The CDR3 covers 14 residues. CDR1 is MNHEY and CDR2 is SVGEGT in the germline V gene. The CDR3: CASSSGDRHYEQYF. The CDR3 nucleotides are TGTGCCAGCAGTTCGGGTGACAGACACTACGAGCAGTACTTC.

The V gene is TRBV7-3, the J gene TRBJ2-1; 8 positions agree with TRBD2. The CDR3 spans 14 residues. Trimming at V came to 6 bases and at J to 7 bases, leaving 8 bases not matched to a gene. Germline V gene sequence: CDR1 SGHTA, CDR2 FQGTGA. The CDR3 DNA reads TGTGCCAGCAGTCGTCCGGGACTAGGGAATGAGCAGTTCTTC. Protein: CASSRPGLGNEQFF.

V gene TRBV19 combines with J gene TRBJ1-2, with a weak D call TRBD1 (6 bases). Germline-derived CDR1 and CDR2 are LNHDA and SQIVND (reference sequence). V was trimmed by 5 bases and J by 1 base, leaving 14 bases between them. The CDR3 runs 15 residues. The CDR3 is CASSPLGTHNYGYTF. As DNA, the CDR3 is TGTGCCAGTAGTCCCCTCGGGACACATAACTATGGCTACACCTTC. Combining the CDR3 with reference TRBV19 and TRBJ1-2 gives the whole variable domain DGGITQSPKYLFRKEGQNVTLSCEQNLNHDAMYWYRQDPGQGLRLIYYSQIVNDFQKGDIAEGYSVSREKKESFPLTVTSAQKNPTAFYLCASSPLGTHNYGYTFGSGTRLTVV.

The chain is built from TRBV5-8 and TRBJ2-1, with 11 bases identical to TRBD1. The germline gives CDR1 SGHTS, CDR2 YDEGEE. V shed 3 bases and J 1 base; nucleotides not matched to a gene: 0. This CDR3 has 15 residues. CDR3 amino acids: CASSWDRGSYNEQFF. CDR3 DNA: TGTGCCAGCAGCTGGGACAGGGGGTCCTACAATGAGCAGTTCTTC.